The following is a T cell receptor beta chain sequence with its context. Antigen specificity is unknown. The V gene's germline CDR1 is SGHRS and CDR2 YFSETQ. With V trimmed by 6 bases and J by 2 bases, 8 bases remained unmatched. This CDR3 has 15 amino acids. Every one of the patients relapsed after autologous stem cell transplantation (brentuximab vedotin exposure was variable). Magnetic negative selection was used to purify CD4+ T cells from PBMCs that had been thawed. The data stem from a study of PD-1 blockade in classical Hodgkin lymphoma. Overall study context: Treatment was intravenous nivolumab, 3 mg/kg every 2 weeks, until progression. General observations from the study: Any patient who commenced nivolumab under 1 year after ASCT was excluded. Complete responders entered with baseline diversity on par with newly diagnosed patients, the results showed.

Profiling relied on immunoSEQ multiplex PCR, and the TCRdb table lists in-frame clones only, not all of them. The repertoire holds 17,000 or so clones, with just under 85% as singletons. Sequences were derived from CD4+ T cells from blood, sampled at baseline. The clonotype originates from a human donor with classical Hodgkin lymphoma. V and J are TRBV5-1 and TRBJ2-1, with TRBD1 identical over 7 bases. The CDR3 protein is CASTFRTGPYNEQFF. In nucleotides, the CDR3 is TGCGCCAGCACATTTAGGACAGGACCCTACAATGAGCAGTTCTTC. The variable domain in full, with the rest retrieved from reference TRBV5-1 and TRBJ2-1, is KAGVTQTPRYLIKTRGQQVTLSCSPISGHRSVSWYQQTPGQGLQFLFEYFSETQRNKGNFPGRFSGRQFSNSRSEMNVSTLELGDSALYLCASTFRTGPYNEQFFGPGTRLTVL.